This T cell receptor beta chain was found in a study of blood T cell repertoires in COVID-19. CDR3 length: 11 amino acids. V lost 0 bases, J lost 12 bases, and 7 bases lay in between. Germline V gene sequence: CDR1 SGDLS, CDR2 YYNGEE. Here immunoSEQ multiplex PCR was the method, and the copy in TCRdb shows in-frame clones only, minus some. The sample shows about 260,000 clones, around 87% of them seen only once. The sequencing input was peripheral blood. The receptor was derived from a woman aged 40 to 50 who had recovered from COVID-19. V and J are TRBV9 and TRBJ2-1, with D unclear. CDR3: CASSVESVQFF. In DNA form, the CDR3 reads TGTGCCAGCAGCGTAGAGTCGGTGCAGTTCTTC.